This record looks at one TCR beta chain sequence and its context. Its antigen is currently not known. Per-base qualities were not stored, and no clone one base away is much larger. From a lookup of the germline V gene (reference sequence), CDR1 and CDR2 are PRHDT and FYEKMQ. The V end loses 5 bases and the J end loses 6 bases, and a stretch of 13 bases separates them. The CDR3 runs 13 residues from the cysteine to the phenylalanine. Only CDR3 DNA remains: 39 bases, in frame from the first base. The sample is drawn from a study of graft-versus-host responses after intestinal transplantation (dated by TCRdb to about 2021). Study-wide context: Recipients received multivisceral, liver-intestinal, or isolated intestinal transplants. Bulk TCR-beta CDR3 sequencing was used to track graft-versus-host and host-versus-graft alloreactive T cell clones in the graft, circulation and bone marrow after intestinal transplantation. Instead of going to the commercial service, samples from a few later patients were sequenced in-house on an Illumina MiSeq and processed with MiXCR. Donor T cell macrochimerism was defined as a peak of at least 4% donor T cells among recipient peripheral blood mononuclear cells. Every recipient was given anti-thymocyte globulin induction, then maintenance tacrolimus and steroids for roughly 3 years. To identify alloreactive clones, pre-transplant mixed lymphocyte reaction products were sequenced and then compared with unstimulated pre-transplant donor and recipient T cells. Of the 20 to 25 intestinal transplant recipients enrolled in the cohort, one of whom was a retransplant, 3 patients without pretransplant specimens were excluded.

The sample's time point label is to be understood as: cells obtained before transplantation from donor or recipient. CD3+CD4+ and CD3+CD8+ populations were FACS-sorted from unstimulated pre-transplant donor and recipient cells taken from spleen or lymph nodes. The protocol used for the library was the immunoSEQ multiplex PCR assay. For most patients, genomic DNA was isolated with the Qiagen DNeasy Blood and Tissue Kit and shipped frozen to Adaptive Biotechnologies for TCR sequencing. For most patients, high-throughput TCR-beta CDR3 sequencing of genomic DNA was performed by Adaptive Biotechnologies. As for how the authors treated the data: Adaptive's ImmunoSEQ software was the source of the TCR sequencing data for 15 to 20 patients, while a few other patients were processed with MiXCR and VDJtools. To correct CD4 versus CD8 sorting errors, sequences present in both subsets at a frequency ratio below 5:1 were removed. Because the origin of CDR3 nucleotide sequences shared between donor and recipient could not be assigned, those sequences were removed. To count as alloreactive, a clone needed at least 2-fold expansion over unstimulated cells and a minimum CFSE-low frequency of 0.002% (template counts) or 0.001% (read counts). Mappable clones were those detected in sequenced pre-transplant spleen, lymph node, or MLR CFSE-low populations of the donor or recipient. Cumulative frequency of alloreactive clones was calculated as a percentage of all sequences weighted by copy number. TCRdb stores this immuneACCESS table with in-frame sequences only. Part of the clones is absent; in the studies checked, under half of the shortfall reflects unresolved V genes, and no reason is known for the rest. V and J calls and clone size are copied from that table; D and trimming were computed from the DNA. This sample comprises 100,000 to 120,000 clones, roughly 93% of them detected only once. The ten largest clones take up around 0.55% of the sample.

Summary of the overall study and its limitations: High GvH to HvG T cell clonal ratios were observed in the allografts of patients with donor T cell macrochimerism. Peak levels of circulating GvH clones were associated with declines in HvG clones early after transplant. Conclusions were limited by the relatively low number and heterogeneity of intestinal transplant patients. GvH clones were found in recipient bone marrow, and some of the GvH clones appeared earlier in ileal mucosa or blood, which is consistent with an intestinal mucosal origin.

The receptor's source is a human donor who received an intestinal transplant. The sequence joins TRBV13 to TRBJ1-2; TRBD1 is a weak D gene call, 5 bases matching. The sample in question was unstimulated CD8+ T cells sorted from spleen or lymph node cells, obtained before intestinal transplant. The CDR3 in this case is CASSQGTLHGYTF. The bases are TGTGCCAGCAGCCAAGGGACCCTCCATGGCTACACCTTC. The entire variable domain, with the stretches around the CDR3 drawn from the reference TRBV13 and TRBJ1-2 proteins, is AAGVIQSPRHLIKEKRETATLKCYPIPRHDTVYWYQQGPGQDPQFLISFYEKMQSDKGSIPDRFSAQQFSDYHSELNMSSLELGDSALYFCASSQGTLHGYTFGSGTRLTVV.